The 15 T cell receptor beta chains reported below all come from one sample, sequenced in a study of T cell repertoires in cytomegalovirus infection (dated by TCRdb to the late 2010s). Which antigens these TCRs recognize remains unknown. The data were produced on an Illumina HiSeq 1500. The public reads were quality trimmed at Q25 with fastp and then assembled into clones with MiXCR by TCRdb, keeping productive beta chains. Under each unique CDR3 protein, matching rows form one entry showing the most common genes and DNA. This sample is represented by about 130,000 distinct CDR3 sequences; about 31% of them were singletons. The top ten clones comprise about 56% of the sample. This specimen's treatment or condition label, interpreted: in vitro stimulation with specific CMV peptide epitopes to enrich CMV-specific T cells. The source material was CD8+ T cells from cultured PBMCs, sampled from culture after CMV antigen stimulation. The receptors come from a human donor in good health (CMV status not recorded). Some clones in this sample may be carry-over from other donors' samples.

V and J are TRBV4-1 and TRBJ1-1; D might be TRBD1 (6 bases). The CDR3 extends over 14 amino acids. V lost 0 bases, J lost 6 bases, and 11 bases lay in between. Germline CDR1 is MGHRA and CDR2 is YSYEKL. Written as DNA, the CDR3 is TGCGCCAGCAGCCAAGAACAGGGAAACCCTGAAGCTTTCTTT. It translates to CASSQEQGNPEAFF.

This clonotype was recorded many times. The rearrangement links TRBV7-2 to TRBJ2-2; 10 nucleotides match TRBD2. The CDR3 is made up of 15 amino acids. Germline CDR1 SGHTA, CDR2 FQGNSA. J lost 4 bases, V lost 6 bases, and 5 bases had no gene match. The CDR3 region is CASSPASGGTGELFF. The CDR3 nucleotides are TGTGCCAGCAGTCCGGCTAGCGGGGGCACCGGGGAGCTGTTTTTT.

This rearrangement joins TRBV27 to TRBJ1-5; D is undetermined. CDR3 size: 14 residues. Germline values: CDR1 MNHEY, CDR2 SMNVEV (reference sequence). V was pared by 2 bases and J by 1 base, with 6 bases between. The DNA for the CDR3 is TGTGCCAGCAGTTTAGCGGGCAGCAATCAGCCCCAGCATTTT. It translates to CASSLAGSNQPQHF.

Points on this clonotype: At one end, the junction sequence differs from germline, possibly due to a read error. This chain joins TRBV9 and TRBJ2-1, with TRBD2 matching over 9 bases. The CDR3 spans 15 residues. Germline V CDR1 and CDR2: SGDLS, YYNGEE. DNA of the CDR3: TGTGCCAGCAGCGTGGGGATGGGACTAGCCAATGAGGAGTTCTTC. Translation: CASSVGMGLANEEFF.

This chain links TRBV29-1 with TRBJ1-1; maybe TRBD1 (5 bases). The CDR3 runs 12 residues. Germline CDR1 is SQVTM and CDR2 is ANQGSEA. The ends were cut back, 3 bases at V and 4 bases at J, with 9 bases in the middle. The CDR3 region has the DNA TGCAGCGTTGAGCTTGGGACCACTGAAGCTTTCTTT. It codes for CSVELGTTEAFF.

This clonotype was seen a few times. V usage is TRBV6-6 and J usage is TRBJ1-5, with 10 bases fitting TRBD1. The V gene's germline CDR1 is MNHNY and CDR2 SVGAGI (reference sequence). Germline trimming cut 9 bases from V and 0 bases from J; bases unmatched to any gene: 17. The CDR3 spans 19 residues. The CDR3 DNA reads TGTGCCAGTAATTCGCCGGGACAGGGGTCTCGATATAGCAATCAGCCCCAGCATTTT. The encoded protein is CASNSPGQGSRYSNQPQHF.

There are a few counts of this clonotype. This chain connects TRBV7-9 to TRBJ2-7, with D perhaps matching TRBD1 (6 bases). Germline CDR1 is SEHNR and CDR2 is FQNEAQ (reference sequence). V was clipped by 3 bases and J by 5 bases, with 11 bases between them. This CDR3 is built from 13 residues. DNA of the CDR3: TGTGCCAGCAGCTTTCCAGGGGCAAACGAGCAGTACTTC. It encodes CASSFPGANEQYF.

The table lists this clonotype with many counts. The chain employs TRBV15 and TRBJ1-5; 8 positions agree with TRBD1. The V segment lost 0 bases and the J segment 0 bases; nucleotides outside the gene matches: 10. The germline gives CDR1 LNHNV, CDR2 YYDKDF (reference sequence). CDR3 length: 19 residues. The CDR3 loop reads CATSREAGQDLYSNQPQHF. The CDR3 DNA follows: TGTGCCACCAGCAGAGAAGCGGGACAGGACCTCTATAGCAATCAGCCCCAGCATTTT.

The J gene is TRBJ2-3, the V gene TRBV14, with 13 positions matching TRBD2. V was clipped by 0 bases and J by 2 bases; unmatched bases: 8. The CDR3 sequence is 19 residues long. Germline CDR1 reads SGHDN; CDR2 reads FVKESK. The CDR3 here is CASSQDQGLAGDFTDTQYF. CDR3 in DNA: TGTGCCAGCAGCCAAGATCAAGGACTAGCGGGGGACTTCACAGATACGCAGTATTTT.

This clonotype appeared a single time. The chain carries TRBV19 and TRBJ2-5; D is uncertain. CDR3 length equals 14 residues. Germline values: CDR1 LNHDA, CDR2 SQIVND (reference sequence). V lost 5 bases to trimming and J lost 1 base, with 11 bases between them. CDR3 residues: CASSVFPIQETQYF. CDR3 sequence (DNA): TGTGCCAGTAGTGTTTTTCCAATCCAAGAGACCCAGTACTTC.

Here the CDR3 reads CASSYRFRKDSPLHF. CDR3 in DNA: TGTGCCAGCAGTTACCGCTTCCGTAAAGATTCACCCCTCCACTTT. The chain uses TRBV6-8 and TRBJ1-6; D call uncertain. The V end was cut by 2 bases, the J end by 8 bases, with 13 bases between. From germline, CDR1 is MNHGY and CDR2 SAAAGT. CDR3 length: 15 residues.

This clonotype was recorded a few times. The chain joins TRBV6-4 to TRBJ2-1; 7 bases map to TRBD2. This CDR3 is built from 13 residues. The germline CDR1 and CDR2 sequences are MRHNA and SNTAGT. V lost 0 bases, J lost 10 bases, and 3 bases stayed unmatched. CDR3 nucleotide sequence: TGTGCCAGCAGTGACTCGGGGGGGTACGAGCAGTTCTTC. Protein: CASSDSGGYEQFF.

V is TRBV6-5 and J is TRBJ1-4; no definite D call. From germline, CDR1 is MNHEY and CDR2 SVGAGI. V lost 4 bases and J lost 7, with 16 bases in between. The CDR3 length is 15 residues. CDR3 amino acids: CASSSSPSVSEKLFF. In nucleotides, the CDR3 is TGTGCCAGCAGTTCCTCTCCCAGCGTCAGTGAAAAACTGTTTTTT.

This chain connects TRBV4-1 to TRBJ2-1; 8 bases match TRBD2. Germline CDR1 MGHRA, CDR2 YSYEKL. CDR3 size: 14 residues. With 7 bases clipped from V and 2 bases from J, the junction kept 4 bases outside the gene matches. The CDR3 loop reads CASIRGGPYNEQFF. For the CDR3, the DNA is TGCGCCAGCATACGGGGGGGCCCCTACAATGAGCAGTTCTTC.

The chain couples TRBV5-1 to TRBJ1-1, with a tentative D call TRBD1 (6 bases). Germline assignment: CDR1 SGHRS and CDR2 YFSETQ. V gave up 2 bases and J gave up 6 bases, with 14 bases separating them. There are 14 residues in the CDR3. The CDR3 loop reads CASSFEVGGPEAFF. The CDR3 nucleotides read TGCGCCAGCAGCTTTGAGGTAGGGGGTCCTGAAGCTTTCTTT. The entire variable domain, with the rest obtained from reference TRBV5-1 and TRBJ1-1, is as follows: KAGVTQTPRYLIKTRGQQVTLSCSPISGHRSVSWYQQTPGQGLQFLFEYFSETQRNKGNFPGRFSGRQFSNSRSEMNVSTLELGDSALYLCASSFEVGGPEAFFGQGTRLTVV.